Listed below are T cell receptor beta chains from one sample, sequenced in a study of cytomegalovirus exposure and HLA in healthy donors. Profiling relied on immunoSEQ multiplex PCR, and the TCRdb table lists in-frame clones only, not all of them. This sample carries a few hundred thousand clones, roughly 88% of them seen once, and the ten largest clones take 0.7% to 0.85%. Source material: PBMCs. These receptor sequences come from a woman aged 18-29 years in good health and CMV-seronegative. Each CDR3 is given with its conserved first and last residue. The order of the fields is J gene, D gene, V gene, clone size, CDR3 DNA, CDR3 protein. The D gene is left open where the match is weak. The size of a clone is reported for some rows only, either as once, few or many, or as a class for expanded clones.

j_call: TRBJ2-7
d_call: -
v_call: TRBV7-9
clone_size: -
cdr3_nt: TGTGCCAGCAGCTTAGAGGGGGGGAGCCGGACCGAGCAGTACTTC
cdr3_aa: CASSLEGGSRTEQYF

j_call: TRBJ2-1
d_call: TRBD2
v_call: TRBV6-1
clone_size: few
cdr3_nt: TGTGCCAGCAACTCCCCTAGCGGCTCCTACAATGAGCAGTTCTTC
cdr3_aa: CASNSPSGSYNEQFF

j_call: TRBJ2-6
d_call: -
v_call: TRBV7-9
clone_size: -
cdr3_nt: TGTGCCAGCAGCCCCCCCAGGGGGGCCGGGGCCAACGTCCTGACTTTC
cdr3_aa: CASSPPRGAGANVLTF

j_call: TRBJ2-5
d_call: TRBD1
v_call: TRBV29-1
clone_size: -
cdr3_nt: TGCAGCGTTGAAGAAAGGGGGCCCCAAGAGACCCAGTACTTC
cdr3_aa: CSVEERGPQETQYF

j_call: TRBJ2-7
d_call: TRBD2
v_call: TRBV13
clone_size: -
cdr3_nt: TGTGCCAGCAGCCCAGCCGGGACTAGCGGGAGCTACGAGCAGTACTTC
cdr3_aa: CASSPAGTSGSYEQYF

j_call: TRBJ2-7
d_call: TRBD1
v_call: TRBV4-3
clone_size: once
cdr3_nt: TGCGCCAGCAGCCCGAGACAGGGCGGCTACGAGCAGTACTTC
cdr3_aa: CASSPRQGGYEQYF

j_call: TRBJ2-2
d_call: TRBD2
v_call: TRBV27
clone_size: -
cdr3_nt: TGTGCCAGCACTCCCACGAGCGGGAGACCCACCGGGGAGCTGTTTTTT
cdr3_aa: CASTPTSGRPTGELFF

j_call: TRBJ2-1
d_call: TRBD1
v_call: TRBV2
clone_size: -
cdr3_nt: TGTGCCAGCAGGGGGACAGGGGGGCCCTACAATGAGCAGTTCTTC
cdr3_aa: CASRGTGGPYNEQFF

j_call: TRBJ2-1
d_call: TRBD2
v_call: TRBV29-1
clone_size: -
cdr3_nt: TGCAGCGTTGAGGGGTTAGGGACTAGCGGGGTCAATGAGCAGTTCTTC
cdr3_aa: CSVEGLGTSGVNEQFF

j_call: TRBJ2-1
d_call: -
v_call: TRBV29-1
clone_size: once
cdr3_nt: TGCAGCTCCTGGCAGGGAGCGGGCTGGTACAATGAGCAGTTCTTC
cdr3_aa: CSSWQGAGWYNEQFF

j_call: TRBJ2-7
d_call: -
v_call: TRBV18
clone_size: -
cdr3_nt: TGTGCCAGCTCACCACTTGAAGCTTCTGGGGGGACCGTCAAAGAGCAGTACTTC
cdr3_aa: CASSPLEASGGTVKEQYF

j_call: TRBJ1-1
d_call: -
v_call: TRBV19
clone_size: -
cdr3_nt: TGTGCCAGTAGCCCCGGGACACATAACACTGAAGCTTTCTTT
cdr3_aa: CASSPGTHNTEAFF

j_call: TRBJ2-1
d_call: -
v_call: TRBV9
clone_size: -
cdr3_nt: TGTGCCAGCAGCGTAGTTCAGGGCTCCTACAATGAGCAGTTCTTC
cdr3_aa: CASSVVQGSYNEQFF

j_call: TRBJ2-2
d_call: TRBD2
v_call: TRBV9
clone_size: -
cdr3_nt: TGTGCCAGCACCACGGGGGGAACCGGGGAGCTGTTTTTT
cdr3_aa: CASTTGGTGELFF

j_call: TRBJ1-5
d_call: TRBD1
v_call: TRBV19
clone_size: -
cdr3_nt: TGTGCCAGTATCTCATCGGGCAGGGGGTCAATAGTTCAGCCCCAGCATTTT
cdr3_aa: CASISSGRGSIVQPQHF

j_call: TRBJ2-7
d_call: TRBD1
v_call: TRBV28
clone_size: -
cdr3_nt: TGTGCCAGCAGGGGACAGGGGGGGTACGAGCAGTACTTC
cdr3_aa: CASRGQGGYEQYF

j_call: TRBJ1-1
d_call: TRBD1
v_call: TRBV5-1
clone_size: -
cdr3_nt: TGCGCCAGCAGCTTGGTAGGGGGCGAGACTGAAGCTTTCTTT
cdr3_aa: CASSLVGGETEAFF

j_call: TRBJ1-4
d_call: -
v_call: TRBV4-2
clone_size: -
cdr3_nt: TGTGCCAGCAGCCAAGATTATCAGGGTCTTGGTGAAAAACTGTTTTTT
cdr3_aa: CASSQDYQGLGEKLFF

j_call: TRBJ2-7
d_call: TRBD2
v_call: TRBV4-3
clone_size: few
cdr3_nt: TGCGCCAGCAGCCAAGGACTAGCGGTCTACGAGCAGTACTTC
cdr3_aa: CASSQGLAVYEQYF

j_call: TRBJ1-2
d_call: TRBD1
v_call: TRBV4-3
clone_size: -
cdr3_nt: TGCGCCAGCAGCCAAGATTTTGGGACAGGCTATGGCTACACCTTC
cdr3_aa: CASSQDFGTGYGYTF

j_call: TRBJ2-3
d_call: -
v_call: TRBV6-1
clone_size: -
cdr3_nt: TGTGCCAGCAGTGTCTCGGTAGCGACTAGCACAGATACGCAGTATTTT
cdr3_aa: CASSVSVATSTDTQYF

j_call: TRBJ1-1
d_call: -
v_call: TRBV27
clone_size: once
cdr3_nt: TGTGCCAGCAGTCCACGACGGCCCGGGGACACTGAAGCTTTCTTT
cdr3_aa: CASSPRRPGDTEAFF

j_call: TRBJ1-2
d_call: -
v_call: TRBV7-3
clone_size: -
cdr3_nt: TGTGCCAGCAGCCAAGGGGAGGATGGCTACACCTTC
cdr3_aa: CASSQGEDGYTF

j_call: TRBJ1-1
d_call: TRBD1
v_call: TRBV27
clone_size: few
cdr3_nt: TGTGCCAGCAGTTCCGGGACAGGGCCTGAAGCTTTCTTT
cdr3_aa: CASSSGTGPEAFF

j_call: TRBJ2-5
d_call: TRBD1
v_call: TRBV18
clone_size: -
cdr3_nt: TGTGCCAGCTCACCACCGGTTGGACAGGGCTCTCAAGAGACCCAGTACTTC
cdr3_aa: CASSPPVGQGSQETQYF

j_call: TRBJ2-3
d_call: -
v_call: TRBV5-1
clone_size: -
cdr3_nt: TGCGCCAGCAGCCCGCCAAAGGAGCCGACAGATACGCAGTATTTT
cdr3_aa: CASSPPKEPTDTQYF

j_call: TRBJ1-5
d_call: -
v_call: TRBV7-5
clone_size: -
cdr3_nt: TGTGTCAGAAGCTTAGTACCAACTGATCAGCCCCAGCATTTT
cdr3_aa: CVRSLVPTDQPQHF

j_call: TRBJ1-1
d_call: TRBD1
v_call: TRBV4-1
clone_size: -
cdr3_nt: TGCGCCAGCAGCCAAGCGCCCGACAGGGGAGGTGCCACTGAAGCTTTCTTT
cdr3_aa: CASSQAPDRGGATEAFF

j_call: TRBJ1-2
d_call: TRBD1
v_call: TRBV4-1
clone_size: -
cdr3_nt: TGCGCCAGCAGCCTACCGGGACAGGGCGGCCTAGGCTATGGCTACACCTTC
cdr3_aa: CASSLPGQGGLGYGYTF

j_call: TRBJ2-1
d_call: -
v_call: TRBV28
clone_size: -
cdr3_nt: TGTGCCAGCAACAAGGGGGGGCCCCGGTTCTTC
cdr3_aa: CASNKGGPRFF

j_call: TRBJ2-3
d_call: TRBD2
v_call: TRBV6-6
clone_size: -
cdr3_nt: TGTGCCAGCAGTCAGACTGCGGGAGCAGATACGCAGTATTTT
cdr3_aa: CASSQTAGADTQYF